The 17 T cell receptor beta chains below were found in one sample sequenced in a study of PD-1 blockade in classical Hodgkin lymphoma. Sequencing was performed with immunoSEQ multiplex PCR; in TCRdb, only in-frame clones are kept and a portion is missing. The sample has 60,000 to 75,000 clones; about 88% are singletons. With no exception, relapse followed autologous stem cell transplantation in all patients, and brentuximab vedotin exposure varied. The material was peripheral blood mononuclear cells (PBMCs), obtained at baseline. Every receptor here comes from a human donor with classical Hodgkin lymphoma.

This clone was recorded a few times. The CDR3 coding sequence is TGTGCCAGTAGTAAGGGGCTTTACTTGAGCACTGAAGCTTTCTTT. Amino acid sequence: CASSKGLYLSTEAFF. This chain uses TRBV19 with TRBJ1-1; maybe TRBD1 (5 bases). The germline CDR1 and CDR2 sequences are LNHDA and SQIVND (reference sequence). The CDR3 totals 15 residues. V gave up 4 bases and J gave up 4 bases, with 16 bases separating them.

V gene TRBV5-1 combines with J gene TRBJ2-1; no definite D call. V lost 4 bases and J lost 10, with 12 bases in between. CDR1 SGHRS and CDR2 YFSETQ come from the germline V gene. There are 12 residues in the CDR3. CDR3 sequence: CASSEVDGEQFF. DNA of the CDR3: TGCGCCAGCAGCGAGGTGGATGGGGAGCAGTTCTTC.

The rearrangement joins TRBV11-1 to TRBJ2-3, with D tentatively TRBD1 (5 bases). The V gene lost 0 bases and the J gene lost 14 bases, with 9 bases spanning the gap. CDR3 length: 11 amino acids. Germline CDR1 SGHAT, CDR2 FQDESV (reference sequence). CDR3 residues: CASSLAGPTYF. The CDR3 nucleotides are TGTGCCAGCAGCTTAGCGGGGCCCACGTATTTT.

The chain has TRBV10-2 and TRBJ2-3; TRBD1 might be the D (5 bases). The ends were cut back, 10 bases at V and 2 bases at J, with 13 bases in the middle. CDR3 length equals 13 residues. Germline CDR1 and CDR2: WSHSY and SAAADI. As DNA, the CDR3 is TGCGCCACAACAGGACCCCTCACAGATACGCAGTATTTT. Its protein product is CATTGPLTDTQYF.

A single count supports this clone. This chain links TRBV2 with TRBJ2-7, with 8 nucleotides matching TRBD1. Germline loops: CDR1 SNHLY, CDR2 FYNNEI. This CDR3 region has 18 residues. After removal of 6 bases from V and 2 bases from J, the junction contained 18 bases not matched to a gene. CDR3 amino acids: CASRDGTGGFGLPYEQYF. The CDR3 coding sequence is TGTGCCAGCAGAGATGGGACAGGCGGATTTGGCCTTCCCTACGAGCAGTACTTC. The full variable domain, completed using reference TRBV2 and TRBJ2-7, is EPEVTQTPSHQVTQMGQEVILRCVPISNHLYFYWYRQILGQKVEFLVSFYNNEISEKSEIFDDQFSVERPDGSNFTLKIRSTKLEDSAMYFCASRDGTGGFGLPYEQYFGPGTRLTVT.

The V call is TRBV5-5, the J call TRBJ1-4, with TRBD1 as a possible D gene (6 bases). V was shortened by 3 bases and J by 0 bases, with 9 bases between the two germline ends. Germline V gene sequence: CDR1 SGHKS, CDR2 YYEKEE (reference sequence). This CDR3 has 15 residues. CDR3 sequence reads: CASSSGQTTNEKLFF. The CDR3, as DNA: TGTGCCAGCAGCTCCGGACAGACAACTAATGAAAAACTGTTTTTT.

This sequence joins TRBV6-5 and TRBJ1-5; D call uncertain. CDR3 length equals 14 residues. Trimming removed 4 bases from V and 8 bases from J, with 15 bases in between. The germline gives CDR1 MNHEY, CDR2 SVGAGI. The CDR3 loop reads CASSSFEGIKPQHF. Written as DNA, the CDR3 is TGTGCCAGCAGTTCTTTTGAAGGGATCAAGCCCCAGCATTTT.

The chain couples TRBV6-5 to TRBJ2-6; D call uncertain. The CDR3 spans 15 residues. V was cut by 3 bases and J by 0 bases, with 6 bases left in between. Germline V gene data show CDR1 as MNHEY and CDR2 as SVGAGI. The DNA for the CDR3 is TGTGCCAGCAGTTATTACGGCTCTGGGGCCAACGTCCTGACTTTC. Its translation: CASSYYGSGANVLTF.

The chain employs TRBV28 and TRBJ1-5, with no clear D. V was cut by 7 bases and J by 5 bases, with 15 bases left in between. CDR1 is MDHEN and CDR2 is SYDVKM in the germline V gene. The CDR3 is 14 amino acids. As DNA, the CDR3 is TGTGCCAGCACCGTCGGGCAGTTCTATCAGCCCCAGCATTTT. As protein: CASTVGQFYQPQHF.

The rearrangement uses TRBV27 and TRBJ2-7, with TRBD1 identical over 9 bases. V shed 5 bases and J 6 bases; nucleotides not matched to a gene: 14. Germline CDR1 MNHEY, CDR2 SMNVEV (reference sequence). The CDR3 spans 16 residues. CDR3 sequence reads: CASSRAEATGGREQYF. The CDR3 DNA reads as TGTGCCAGCAGTAGAGCGGAGGCGACAGGGGGGCGCGAGCAGTACTTC.

This chain uses TRBV11-2 with TRBJ2-1; tentatively, D is TRBD1 (5 bases). V lost 2 bases to trimming and J lost 7 bases, with 12 bases between them. This CDR3 contains 14 residues. CDR1 is SGHAT and CDR2 is FQNNGV in the germline V gene. The CDR3 reads CASSLSGAGNEQFF. In DNA form, the CDR3 reads TGTGCCAGCAGCTTATCTGGGGCAGGGAATGAGCAGTTCTTC. Based on the CDR3 plus reference TRBV11-2 and TRBJ2-1, the full variable domain is EAGVAQSPRYKIIEKRQSVAFWCNPISGHATLYWYQQILGQGPKLLIQFQNNGVVDDSQLPKDRFSAERLKGVDSTLKIQPAKLEDSAVYLCASSLSGAGNEQFFGPGTRLTVL.

This clone was recorded once. The rearrangement links TRBV28 to TRBJ2-1; 9 nucleotides agree with TRBD2. The CDR3 is 15 residues long. V lost 2 bases and J lost 6; bases outside the gene matches: 5. Germline V gives CDR1 MDHEN, CDR2 SYDVKM. Written as DNA, the CDR3 is TGTGCCAGCAGTTTAATCGCGGGGGGGTTCAATGAGCAGTTCTTC. The encoded protein is CASSLIAGGFNEQFF.

This clone was seen once. The chain joins TRBV29-1 to TRBJ1-1, with D maybe TRBD1 (5 bases). Trimming cost V 7 bases and J 1 base, with 16 bases left between them. Germline V gene sequence: CDR1 SQVTM, CDR2 ANQGSEA. The CDR3 is made up of 14 amino acids. The CDR3 nucleotides read TGCAGCGGATCCGCCAGGGCCGGGAACACTGAAGCTTTCTTT. Protein product: CSGSARAGNTEAFF.

The CDR3 protein is CASSEASLLAGRYTDTQYF. The CDR3 DNA follows: TGTGCCAGCAGTGAAGCGTCCCTCCTAGCGGGACGATACACAGATACGCAGTATTTT. The V and J genes are TRBV6-1 and TRBJ2-3, with 9 bases aligning to TRBD2. CDR3 length: 19 residues. CDR1 MNHNS and CDR2 SASEGT come from the germline V gene. V was pared by 0 bases and J by 2 bases, with 12 bases of the junction left unmatched.

The chain is built from TRBV4-1 and TRBJ2-3; tentative D call: TRBD2 (7 bases). The CDR3 has 16 residues. Germline V CDR1 and CDR2: MGHRA, YSYEKL. Trimming left V 8 bases short and J 0 bases short, with 18 bases between. The CDR3 reads CASGMKGGGSTDTQYF. The DNA of the CDR3 is TGCGCCAGCGGTATGAAAGGGGGGGGGAGCACAGATACGCAGTATTTT.

The chain couples TRBV27 to TRBJ2-3; the match to TRBD1 covers 7 bases. This CDR3 is 17 amino acids long. Germline assignment: CDR1 MNHEY and CDR2 SMNVEV (reference sequence). V shed 6 bases, J shed 0 bases, and the junction held 12 bases outside the gene matches. The CDR3 DNA is TGTGCCAGCAGCCCTTCGGACAGGTACACTAGCACAGATACGCAGTATTTT. This encodes CASSPSDRYTSTDTQYF.

The chain combines TRBV9 with TRBJ2-2, with 8 nucleotides matching TRBD2. CDR1 SGDLS and CDR2 YYNGEE come from the germline V gene. The CDR3 runs 17 residues. V trimming: 4 bases; J trimming: 1 base; junction bases outside the gene matches: 9. CDR3 residues: CASSTTLAVKNTGELFF. The CDR3 DNA sequence: TGTGCCAGCAGCACGACACTAGCGGTTAAGAACACCGGGGAGCTGTTTTTT.